These T cell receptor beta chains were read from a single sample in a study of blood T cell repertoires in COVID-19. TCRdb's table, derived via immunoSEQ multiplex PCR, lists solely in-frame clones and lacks some. The sample has over 300,000 clones, 65% to 85% seen once; the top ten hold 1% to 1.5%. Sequencing was done on a sample of peripheral blood. The receptors were sampled from a woman in her forties or fifties with acute or convalescent COVID-19. The CDR3 runs from the conserved cysteine through the conserved F or W. D genes are given only for firm matches. Only some rows state a clone size, as once, few, many or a class for expanded clones.

DNA,CDR3,V,J,size,D
TGTGCCAGCCGCTCCGGGGGATGGGGCACAGATACGCAGTATTTT,CASRSGGWGTDTQYF,TRBV27,TRBJ2-3,once,.
TGTGCCAGTCGCGGTACCTACTACGAGCAGTACTTC,CASRGTYYEQYF,TRBV19,TRBJ2-7,.,.
TGTGCCGGTCGGACAGAGAGCACAGATACGCAGTATTTT,CAGRTESTDTQYF,TRBV5-4,TRBJ2-3,once,.
TGCGCCAGCCGGGGTGGAGGGGAAGCTTTCTTT,CASRGGGEAFF,TRBV4-1,TRBJ1-1,.,.
TGTGCCAGCAGTTTAGGGGCCCGTGAAAAACTGTTTTTT,CASSLGAREKLFF,TRBV12-3/TRBV12-4,TRBJ1-4,.,.
TGTGCCAGCAGCCTGGACCCCCGGACCGGGGAGCTGTTTTTT,CASSLDPRTGELFF,TRBV5-6,TRBJ2-2,.,.
TGCGCCAGCAGCCATCCAAGCGGGGGGGCCTCAGATACGCAGTATTTT,CASSHPSGGASDTQYF,TRBV4-1,TRBJ2-3,.,TRBD2
TGTGCCAGCAGCCTATCCCTAACAGGATTCAATCAGCCCCAGCATTTT,CASSLSLTGFNQPQHF,TRBV5-5,TRBJ1-5,.,.
TGTGCCAGCAGCTCGATACTAGCGGGGATTTACAATGAGCAGTTCTTC,CASSSILAGIYNEQFF,TRBV7-9,TRBJ2-1,.,TRBD2
TGTGCCAGCCACGAAAGAGCCAGACACAACTATGGCTACACCTTC,CASHERARHNYGYTF,TRBV6-5,TRBJ1-2,.,.
TGTGCTAGTGGTTTGGTACAGACAGAGCAGTTCTTC,CASGLVQTEQFF,TRBV12-5,TRBJ2-1,.,.
TGTGCCACCAGCAGAGATTGGACAGCTTCAGATACGCAGTATTTT,CATSRDWTASDTQYF,TRBV15,TRBJ2-3,.,.
TGTGCCAGCAGTTCCCCCGGGGGGGAGGCTTTCTTT,CASSSPGGEAFF,TRBV27,TRBJ1-1,.,.
TGTGCCAGCAGTGAATACCTGGGCTCGAACACCGGGGAGCTGTTTTTT,CASSEYLGSNTGELFF,TRBV6-1,TRBJ2-2,.,.
TGCAGCGTTGCCGGGGGGACGAACACTGAAGCTTTCTTT,CSVAGGTNTEAFF,TRBV29-1,TRBJ1-1,.,.
TGCGCCAGTACCACCGGCGGCACGGACAGGGTGGAGGGCTACACCTTC,CASTTGGTDRVEGYTF,TRBV5-1,TRBJ1-2,.,TRBD1
TGCGCCAGCAGCGGATCCTGGACAGGCGGCTACACCTTC,CASSGSWTGGYTF,TRBV5-1,TRBJ1-2,.,TRBD1
TGCAGCGTCCGACAGAGCTCCTACAATGAGCAGTTCTTC,CSVRQSSYNEQFF,TRBV29-1,TRBJ2-1,.,.
TGTGCCAGCAGTCCCACCTTAGACATGGCCCTTGGAAACACCATATATTTT,CASSPTLDMALGNTIYF,TRBV3-1/TRBV3-2,TRBJ1-3,.,.
TGTGCCAGCAGACAGGGGCGGTTGGGCCAACGTGACGAAAAACTGTTTTTT,CASRQGRLGQRDEKLFF,TRBV7-9,TRBJ1-4,.,TRBD1
TGTGCCAGCAGTCCTTCCGGGCGAGCGGGGGGGCCCAATGAGCAGTTCTTC,CASSPSGRAGGPNEQFF,TRBV28,TRBJ2-1,.,TRBD2
TGTGCCAGCAGTTCCGACAGGGGTCGAGCGTCAGCTTTCTTT,CASSSDRGRASAFF,TRBV6-5,TRBJ1-1,.,TRBD1
TGCGCCAGCAGCCAAGCCCCCCCAAGGACTACCAATGAAAAACTGTTTTTT,CASSQAPPRTTNEKLFF,TRBV4-1,TRBJ1-4,once,.
TGTGCCACCAGTGATCAAGGACAGGGGGGTACCGGGGAGCTGTTTTTT,CATSDQGQGGTGELFF,TRBV24-1,TRBJ2-2,.,TRBD1
TGCAGCGTTGAAGATCGGACGGGAGGGATAGAGACCCAGTACTTC,CSVEDRTGGIETQYF,TRBV29-1,TRBJ2-5,.,TRBD2
TGTGCCAGCAGCCCTAGCGGGAATCGTGGCGAGCAGTACTTC,CASSPSGNRGEQYF,TRBV7-9,TRBJ2-7,.,TRBD2
TGCAGCGTGAGTCAGGGATCAACTAATGAAAAACTGTTTTTT,CSVSQGSTNEKLFF,TRBV29-1,TRBJ1-4,.,.
TGTGCCAGCAGAAACCCGGGAGTTCGGGGGAACACTGAAGCTTTCTTT,CASRNPGVRGNTEAFF,TRBV27,TRBJ1-1,once,.
TGCGCCACTCGGGTGGGGGGTAGCTCCTACGAGCAGTACTTC,CATRVGGSSYEQYF,TRBV5-1,TRBJ2-7,.,.
TGTGCCAGCAACCTAAGGGGGCGCAAAGAGACCCAGTACTTC,CASNLRGRKETQYF,TRBV7-2,TRBJ2-5,.,TRBD1
TGTGCCAGCAGCGAACTAGCGGGGTCTTACAATGAGCAGTTCTTC,CASSELAGSYNEQFF,TRBV2,TRBJ2-1,.,TRBD2
TGTGCCATCAGTGAGTCGCGAGGGGGCGATCAGCCCCAGCATTTT,CAISESRGGDQPQHF,TRBV10-3,TRBJ1-5,.,TRBD1
TGTGCCAGCTCACCACGTCCCGGGACAGGGGGTGAAAAACTGTTTTTT,CASSPRPGTGGEKLFF,TRBV18,TRBJ1-4,.,TRBD1
TGTGCCAGTAGGACCGCCGGGGCCTACAATGAGCAGTTCTTC,CASRTAGAYNEQFF,TRBV19,TRBJ2-1,.,.
TGTGCCTGGAGTAGCGATCGAGGCGGTAAAAATGAAAAACTGTTTTTT,CAWSSDRGGKNEKLFF,TRBV30,TRBJ1-4,.,.
TGTGCCAGCAGCCAGTACAGGGAGGGAGGCTACACCTTC,CASSQYREGGYTF,TRBV4-2,TRBJ1-2,.,.
TGTGCCACCGGCGGCGGGAGAGTCGACACCGGGGAGCTGTTTTTT,CATGGGRVDTGELFF,TRBV6-5,TRBJ2-2,few,TRBD2
TGTGCCAGCAGCCAGCCAGGGAGGGATTCACCCCTCCACTTT,CASSQPGRDSPLHF,TRBV3-1/TRBV3-2,TRBJ1-6,.,.
TGCGCCAGCAGCTTTGGCCACGAGCAGTACTTC,CASSFGHEQYF,TRBV5-1,TRBJ2-7,.,.
TGTGCCAGCAGTTCGGGACAGCCCCAGGGTACGCAGTATTTT,CASSSGQPQGTQYF,TRBV6-2/TRBV6-3,TRBJ2-3,many,TRBD1
TGTGCCAGCAGCGTAGAGGGCGGGGCGGTCGACGAGCAGTACTTC,CASSVEGGAVDEQYF,TRBV9,TRBJ2-7,.,.
TGTGCCTGGAGTCGGGGGGGCGATGGCTACACCTTC,CAWSRGGDGYTF,TRBV30,TRBJ1-2,.,.
TGTGCCAGTAGTAACAGGGGGCTGGATGAAATAGATTATCAGCCCCAGCATTTT,CASSNRGLDEIDYQPQHF,TRBV19,TRBJ1-5,.,TRBD1
TGTGCCAGCAGGGCCCCGGGAGAGACCCAGTACTTC,CASRAPGETQYF,TRBV3-1/TRBV3-2,TRBJ2-5,.,.
TGTGCCAGCAGCCGCACAGCCATGAACACTGAAGCTTTCTTT,CASSRTAMNTEAFF,TRBV5-4,TRBJ1-1,.,.
TGCGCCAGCAGCTCTAGAAGAGGCGCAACAGATACGCAGTATTTT,CASSSRRGATDTQYF,TRBV5-1,TRBJ2-3,.,.
TGTGCCAGCAGGAAAGGGACTAGCGCCTACAATGAGCAGTTCTTC,CASRKGTSAYNEQFF,TRBV6-5,TRBJ2-1,.,TRBD2
TGTGCCAGCAGCCCCAACAGGCGGACCTCTGAAAAACTGTTTTTT,CASSPNRRTSEKLFF,TRBV27,TRBJ1-4,many,.
TGTGCCAGCAGCCCCCCAGCGGGACACAATGAGCAGTTCTTC,CASSPPAGHNEQFF,TRBV7-2,TRBJ2-1,once,TRBD2
TGCGCCAGCAGCTCTACAGGGGGCCCTAATGAAAAACTGTTTTTT,CASSSTGGPNEKLFF,TRBV5-1,TRBJ1-4,.,TRBD1
TGCGCCAGCAGCGGCGGGACTAGCGGGGGGTCAGATACGCAGTATTTT,CASSGGTSGGSDTQYF,TRBV5-1,TRBJ2-3,.,TRBD2
TGCAGCACCGGACAGGGTGGGATCGGGGAGACCCAGTACTTC,CSTGQGGIGETQYF,TRBV29-1,TRBJ2-5,.,TRBD1
TGTGCCAGCCAGAGACTAGCGGGGGTACAAGAGACCCAGTACTTC,CASQRLAGVQETQYF,TRBV3-1/TRBV3-2,TRBJ2-5,.,TRBD2
TGTGCCAGCAGTGATTTAATCGACAGGAATGAGCAGTTCTTC,CASSDLIDRNEQFF,TRBV2,TRBJ2-1,.,.
TGTGCCAGCAGCCAAGTTGCGGGGGGCACCGGGGAGCTGTTTTTT,CASSQVAGGTGELFF,TRBV14,TRBJ2-2,.,TRBD2
TGTGCCAGCAGCCCAAGAGGCGGGAGAAAGGCCGGGGAGCTGTTTTTT,CASSPRGGRKAGELFF,TRBV14,TRBJ2-2,few,TRBD2
TGTGCCAGTAGTAGAGTGGACTTCTCCTCTGGAAACACCATATATTTT,CASSRVDFSSGNTIYF,TRBV19,TRBJ1-3,.,.
TGCAGCGTTGAAGGGAGTCGGGAGCTCAATGAGCAGTTCTTC,CSVEGSRELNEQFF,TRBV29-1,TRBJ2-1,.,.
TGTGCCAGCAGTGACAGGCTCTGGGGCCAGTACTTC,CASSDRLWGQYF,TRBV6-2/TRBV6-3,TRBJ2-5,.,.
TGTGCCAGCAGTGAAACTACCCAAGAGACCCAGTACTTC,CASSETTQETQYF,TRBV6-1,TRBJ2-5,.,.